A selection of T cell receptor beta chains follows, all from one sample in a study of identifying expanded T cells in peripheral blood. Profiled with immunoSEQ multiplex PCR; TCRdb holds only in-frame clones, not every one. In the table there are 120,000 or so clones, 84% of which are singletons. The material sequenced was blood. Receptors were obtained from a person between 18 and 75 years old in good health. Both conserved end residues are part of each CDR3. A D gene is named only where the DNA matches it firmly. Part of the rows lack a size; the others show once, few, many or a class for expanded clones.

V	size	D	J	DNA	CDR3
TRBV7-8	NA	NA	TRBJ2-6	TGTGCCAGCAGCTCCACCGAATCCGCGCTGGGGTTTAGCTCTGGGGCCAACGTCCTGACTTTC	CASSSTESALGFSSGANVLTF
TRBV11-2	NA	TRBD1	TRBJ2-2	TGTGCCAGCAGGAACAGGGGGCAGGTAACCGGGGAGCTGTTTTTT	CASRNRGQVTGELFF
TRBV19	once	TRBD1	TRBJ1-5	TGTGCCAGTAGTCCCCGGACAGGGGGCTCTTATAGCAATCAGCCCCAGCATTTT	CASSPRTGGSYSNQPQHF
TRBV27	once	TRBD1	TRBJ1-1	TGTGCCAGCAGTTTTCGGCAGGGGGCGTCGCTGGCTTTCTTT	CASSFRQGASLAFF
TRBV19	NA	NA	TRBJ1-1	TGTGCCAGTAGTATAGATCCGACCGCGGGGCGGATTTTCTTT	CASSIDPTAGRIFF
TRBV19	NA	TRBD1	TRBJ1-2	TGTGCCAGTAATGGTCCAGGGGGGGTCTATGGCTACACCTTC	CASNGPGGVYGYTF
TRBV6-1	NA	NA	TRBJ2-2	TGTGCCAGCAGTGCGGGGCGGGTAGGGAGGACCGGGGAGCTGTTTTTT	CASSAGRVGRTGELFF
TRBV27	NA	TRBD1	TRBJ2-5	TGTGCCAGCAGTTTTGGGTTCGGGACAGGGGTACGGGAGACCCAGTACTTC	CASSFGFGTGVRETQYF
TRBV7-2	once	NA	TRBJ2-7	TGTGCCAGCAGCCCTCCCTCCTACGAGCAGTACTTC	CASSPPSYEQYF
TRBV5-4	NA	TRBD1	TRBJ2-7	TGTGCCAGCAACAACCGGGACAGCTCCTACGAGCAGTACTTC	CASNNRDSSYEQYF
TRBV5-4	few	TRBD2	TRBJ2-3	TGTGCCAGCAGTAAAACTCCCGGGACTAGTTATGCAGATACGCAGTATTTT	CASSKTPGTSYADTQYF
TRBV19	NA	NA	TRBJ1-1	TGTGCCAGTAGTATCAGGTGGACAGAAGTCGCTGAAGCTTTCTTT	CASSIRWTEVAEAFF
TRBV6-5	NA	TRBD1	TRBJ2-1	TGTGCCAGCAGTTACGGGAAGGGACAGGGGCAAAATGAGCAGTTCTTC	CASSYGKGQGQNEQFF
TRBV6-5	NA	NA	TRBJ1-3	TGTGCCAGCAGTTACGACGGCCTGGATACCATATATTTT	CASSYDGLDTIYF
TRBV9	NA	NA	TRBJ2-1	TGTGCCAGCAGCGTAGACGCAGGGACGGAGCAGTTCTTC	CASSVDAGTEQFF
TRBV9	NA	TRBD2	TRBJ2-1	TGTGCCAGCAGCGTAGTGAGCGGGGGACCATACAATGAGCAGTTCTTC	CASSVVSGGPYNEQFF
TRBV28	NA	NA	TRBJ1-1	TGTGCCAGCGGGCGGTCTGAAGCTTTCTTT	CASGRSEAFF